These 6 T cell receptor beta chains came from one sample sequenced in a study of T cell responses to AZD1222 COVID-19 vaccine. Repertoires were generated with immunoSEQ multiplex PCR, while TCRdb's copy carries only in-frame clones and drops some. The sample consists of approximately 150,000 clones, 88% of them appearing once. This specimen consisted of peripheral blood, obtained 28 days after the second dose of the MenACWY control vaccine. The receptors shown here come from an adult who received the MenACWY meningococcal vaccine as a control.

The chain couples TRBV7-9 to TRBJ1-2; no clear D. V lost 8 bases and J lost 11, with 15 bases in between. The CDR3 covers 11 residues. CDR1 and CDR2 from the germline V gene are SEHNR and FQNEAQ (reference sequence). CDR3 protein: CASVDGLRYTF. The CDR3 coding sequence is TGTGCCAGCGTTGACGGTTTGAGGTACACCTTC.

The chain is built from TRBV12-3 or TRBV12-4 and TRBJ1-5, with a tentative D call TRBD1 (6 bases). The CDR3 is made up of 13 amino acids. V dropped 3 bases and J dropped 7 bases, with 10 bases sitting between them. Written as DNA, the CDR3 is TGTGCCAGCAGTTTTCAGGGGATCCAGCCCCAGCATTTT. Translating it yields CASSFQGIQPQHF.

This chain joins TRBV27 and TRBJ2-3, with TRBD1 matching 9 bases. This CDR3 contains 15 residues. The V segment lost 2 bases and the J segment 4 bases; nucleotides outside the gene matches: 4. Germline CDR1 and CDR2: MNHEY and SMNVEV (reference sequence). This CDR3 reads CASSLNTGGPDTQYF. CDR3 coding DNA: TGTGCCAGCAGTTTAAATACAGGGGGCCCAGATACGCAGTATTTT.

CDR3 DNA: TGTGCCAGCAGTGCTTCAGGGAGCTCCTATAATTCACCCCTCCACTTT. Translated: CASSASGSSYNSPLHF. The rearrangement uses TRBV28 and TRBJ1-6; TRBD1 is a possible D gene (5 bases). From germline, CDR1 is MDHEN and CDR2 SYDVKM. Deletions cut 5 bases from V and 0 bases from J, with 11 bases between. The CDR3 covers 16 residues.

The rearrangement uses TRBV20-1 and TRBJ2-7; TRBD2 might be the D (7 bases). The CDR3 runs to 17 residues. V dropped 3 bases and J dropped 0 bases, with 21 bases sitting between them. Germline V gene lookup returns CDR1 DFQATT and CDR2 SNEGSKA (reference sequence). The CDR3 sequence is CSASSPAAGTPSYEQYF. Written as DNA, the CDR3 is TGCAGTGCTAGTTCGCCAGCAGCGGGGACACCCTCCTACGAGCAGTACTTC.

This chain joins TRBV7-2 and TRBJ2-2, with D possibly matching TRBD1 (6 bases). This CDR3 is 17 amino acids long. V lost 2 bases to trimming and J lost 7 bases, with 20 bases between them. The V gene's germline CDR1 is SGHTA and CDR2 FQGNSA. CDR3 DNA sequence: TGTGCCAGCAGCTTACACAGGGACCCCGGCCTGGACGGGGAGCTGTTTTTT. Translating gives CASSLHRDPGLDGELFF.